This T cell receptor beta chain was captured by sequencing in a study of T-cell memory formation after mild COVID-19. Each CDR3 protein is one row after TCRdb ran MiXCR on the 5' RACE reads. The sample yields under 600,000 distinct CDR3 sequences, approximately 21% seen once. This sequence originates from an adult woman who had mild COVID-19 (a few samples of this study predate the infection). Cell type and time point are not known. The sequenced sample consisted of PBMCs or a T cell subset sorted from them (not recorded which).

CDR3 protein: CASSPLGTARTGNTIYF. CDR3 bases: TGTGCCAGCAGTCCACTAGGGACAGCTCGTACTGGAAACACCATATATTTT. The chain uses TRBV27 and TRBJ1-3; 7 nucleotides align to TRBD1. CDR1 and CDR2 from the germline V gene are MNHEY and SMNVEV (reference sequence). The trim removed 5 bases at V and 2 bases at J, leaving 12 bases unmatched. This CDR3 is 17 amino acids long.